Listed here are 8 T cell receptor beta chains from one sample, sequenced in a study of blood T cells in healthy people across ages. A J-beta primer mix and a sample-barcoded 5' primer were used in a second PCR of roughly 7 to 12 cycles. From the 5' RACE reads, TCRdb called clonotypes with MiXCR, one entry per CDR3 protein. The data contain about 1.5 million distinct CDR3 sequences, 40% to 45% of them singletons. Sequencing input: blood. All receptors derive from a woman aged 18-35 years in good health.

The CDR3 coding sequence is TGTGCCAGCAGCTTAGCCCCCCTGGAAGGAAACACCATATATTTT. Translated, it gives CASSLAPLEGNTIYF. The rearrangement joins TRBV7-9 to TRBJ1-3; no clear D gene. Germline CDR1 and CDR2: SEHNR and FQNEAQ (reference sequence). The length of the CDR3 is 15 residues. The ends were cut back, 0 bases at V and 4 bases at J, with 10 bases in the middle. Using reference TRBV7-9 and TRBJ1-3 for the parts outside the CDR3, the full variable domain is DTGVSQNPRHKITKRGQNVTFRCDPISEHNRLYWYRQTLGQGPEFLTYFQNEAQLEKSRLLSDRFSAERPKGSFSTLEIQRTEQGDSAMYLCASSLAPLEGNTIYFGEGSWLTVV.

This clonotype was detected only a few times. The chain carries TRBV7-2 and TRBJ2-1, with a weak D call TRBD2 (6 bases). The CDR3 consists of 14 residues. V was pared by 2 bases and J by 5 bases, with 10 bases between. CDR1 is SGHTA, CDR2 FQGNSA, per germline. In DNA form, the CDR3 reads TGTGCCAGCAGCTTACGCGGGGTCCACAATGAGCAGTTCTTC. It yields the protein CASSLRGVHNEQFF.

Turning to this clonotype: One junction end does not reproduce the germline sequence, and a read error may be involved. The gene calls are TRBV7-2 and TRBJ2-7; D unresolved. Germline CDR1 is SGHTA and CDR2 is FQGNSA. The CDR3 covers 14 residues. The CDR3 DNA reads TGTGCTAGCAGTCCAGATTTTAGCTCCTACGAGCAGTACTTC. Its protein is CASSPDFSSYEQYF.

The chain links TRBV9 to TRBJ2-7; D is unclear. Trimming removed 3 bases from V and 2 bases from J, with 18 bases in between. The length of the CDR3 is 16 residues. Germline V CDR1 and CDR2: SGDLS, YYNGEE. Here the CDR3 DNA reads TGTGCCAGCAGCGGCCCTTCCGGGTCCCCCACCTACGAGCAGTACTTC. This sequence encodes CASSGPSGSPTYEQYF.

The chain has TRBV6-2 or TRBV6-3 and TRBJ2-5, with D tentatively TRBD1 or TRBD2 (5 bases each). The J call may not be correct, given that the DNA end is closer to TRBJ2-7. The germline CDR1 and CDR2 sequences are MNHEY and SVGEGT. CDR3 length: 15 amino acids. The chain's CDR3 is CASSYQGPGRNEQYF. CDR3 nucleotide sequence: TGTGCCAGCAGTTACCAGGGACCCGGGCGAAACGAGCAGTACTTC.

In this sample, this clonotype turned up a few times. The CDR3 nucleotides are TGCAGCGTTTCCTTGACAGGGGGTATGGACGAGCAGTACTTC. This translates into CSVSLTGGMDEQYF. The genes are TRBV29-1 and TRBJ2-7; 9 bases align to TRBD1. The junction had 10 bases not matched to a gene; V was cut back by 5 bases and J by 5 bases. CDR1 SQVTM and CDR2 ANQGSEA come from the germline V gene. This CDR3 has 14 residues.

This clonotype was counted only a few times. The rearrangement links TRBV12-5 to TRBJ2-1; the match to TRBD1 covers 9 bases. Germline CDR1 LGHNT, CDR2 FRNRAP. This CDR3 comprises 16 residues. With V trimmed by 7 bases and J by 5 bases, 12 bases remained unmatched. CDR3 sequence (DNA): TGTGCTAGTGCTAGAACTGCGGGACAGGGAAACAATGAGCAGTTCTTC. It yields the protein CASARTAGQGNNEQFF.

This clonotype turned up a few times. The chain joins TRBV11-2 to TRBJ2-6, with D uncertain. The CDR3 is 13 residues long. The V and J ends lost 5 bases and 13 bases respectively, with 15 bases between them. The germline V gene has CDR1 SGHAT and CDR2 FQNNGV. CDR3 region: CASSQPTSEVLTF. The CDR3 bases are TGTGCCAGCAGCCAACCGACGTCGGAAGTCCTGACTTTC.